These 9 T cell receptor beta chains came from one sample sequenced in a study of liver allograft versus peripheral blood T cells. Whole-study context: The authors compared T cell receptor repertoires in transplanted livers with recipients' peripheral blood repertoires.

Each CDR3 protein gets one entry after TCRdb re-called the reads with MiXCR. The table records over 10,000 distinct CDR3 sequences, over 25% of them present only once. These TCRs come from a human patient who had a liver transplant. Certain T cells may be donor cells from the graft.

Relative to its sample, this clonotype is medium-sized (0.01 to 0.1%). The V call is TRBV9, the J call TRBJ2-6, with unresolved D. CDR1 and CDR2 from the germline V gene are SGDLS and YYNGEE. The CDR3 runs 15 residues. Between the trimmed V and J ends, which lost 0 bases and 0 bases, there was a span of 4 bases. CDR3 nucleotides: TGTGCCAGCAGCGTAGCCCGCTCTGGGGCCAACGTCCTGACTTTC. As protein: CASSVARSGANVLTF.

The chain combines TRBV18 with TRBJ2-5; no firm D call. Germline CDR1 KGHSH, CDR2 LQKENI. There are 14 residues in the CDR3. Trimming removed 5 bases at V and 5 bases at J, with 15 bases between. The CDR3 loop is CASSSFPFRETQYF. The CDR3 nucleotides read TGTGCCAGCTCAAGTTTCCCTTTTAGGGAGACCCAGTACTTC.

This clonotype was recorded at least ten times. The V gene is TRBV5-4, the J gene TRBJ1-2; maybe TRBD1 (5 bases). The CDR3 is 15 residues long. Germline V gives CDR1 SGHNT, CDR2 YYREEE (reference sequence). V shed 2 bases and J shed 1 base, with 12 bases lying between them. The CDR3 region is CASSFEAGNNYGYTF. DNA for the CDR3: TGTGCCAGCAGCTTTGAAGCAGGGAATAACTATGGCTACACCTTC. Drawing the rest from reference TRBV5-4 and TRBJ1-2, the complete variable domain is ETGVTQSPTHLIKTRGQQVTLRCSSQSGHNTVSWYQQALGQGPQFIFQYYREEENGRGNFPPRFSGLQFPNYSSELNVNALELDDSALYLCASSFEAGNNYGYTFGSGTRLTVV.

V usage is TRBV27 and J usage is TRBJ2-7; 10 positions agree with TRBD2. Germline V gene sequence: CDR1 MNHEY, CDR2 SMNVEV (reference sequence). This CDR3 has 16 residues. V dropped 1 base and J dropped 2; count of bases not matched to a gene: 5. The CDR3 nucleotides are TGTGCCAGCAGTTTATTAGGACTAGCGGAAACCTACGAGCAGTACTTC. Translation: CASSLLGLAETYEQYF.

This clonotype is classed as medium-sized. The CDR3 DNA reads TGTGCCAGCAGTTGGACAGGGTCTGGGGAGCAGTTCTTC. This codes for CASSWTGSGEQFF. J is TRBJ2-1 and V is TRBV6-2 or TRBV6-3; 8 bases agree with TRBD1. J was trimmed by 10 bases and V by 4 bases; bases with no gene match: 6. The germline V gene encodes CDR1 MNHEY and CDR2 SVGEGT. The CDR3 totals 13 residues.

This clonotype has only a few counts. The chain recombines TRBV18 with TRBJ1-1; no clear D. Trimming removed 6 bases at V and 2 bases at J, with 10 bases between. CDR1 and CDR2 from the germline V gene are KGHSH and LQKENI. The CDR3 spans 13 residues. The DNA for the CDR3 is TGTGCCAGCTCGTGGACGGATAACACTGAAGCTTTCTTT. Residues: CASSWTDNTEAFF.

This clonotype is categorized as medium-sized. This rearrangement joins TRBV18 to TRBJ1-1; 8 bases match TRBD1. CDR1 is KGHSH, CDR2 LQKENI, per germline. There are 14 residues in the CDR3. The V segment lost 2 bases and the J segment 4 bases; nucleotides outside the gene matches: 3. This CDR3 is CASSPIDRGTEAFF. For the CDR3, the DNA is TGTGCCAGCTCACCAATCGACAGGGGCACTGAAGCTTTCTTT.

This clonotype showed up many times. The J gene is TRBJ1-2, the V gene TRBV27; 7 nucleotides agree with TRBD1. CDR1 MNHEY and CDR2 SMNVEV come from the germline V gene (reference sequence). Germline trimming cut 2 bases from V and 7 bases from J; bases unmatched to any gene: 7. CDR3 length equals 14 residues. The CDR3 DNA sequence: TGTGCCAGCAGTTTACAACAGGGGTCGGGTGGCTACACCTTC. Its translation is CASSLQQGSGGYTF.

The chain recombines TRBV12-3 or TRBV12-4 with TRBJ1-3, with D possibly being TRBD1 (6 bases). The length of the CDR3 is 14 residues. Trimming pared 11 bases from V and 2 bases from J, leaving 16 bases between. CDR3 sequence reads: CAGALTGTGNTIYF. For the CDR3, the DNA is TGTGCCGGTGCCTTAACAGGGACTGGAAACACCATATATTTT.